The entry below describes one T cell receptor (beta chain). The antigen is undetermined. PCR involved 60 Vbeta and 13 Jbeta primers. Clones were read by immunoSEQ multiplex PCR, and TCRdb kept only the in-frame ones, dropping some. The data contain under 200,000 clones, around 80% of them singletons. The sample is drawn from a study of cytomegalovirus exposure and HLA in healthy donors. Whole-study findings and limits: The study listed roughly 160 cytomegalovirus-associated TCR beta chains. Segments of the TCR beta V type were, in most cases, productive about 90% or about 30% of the time in an earlier analysis.

The TCR was taken from a man in his forties in good health and CMV-seronegative. Input material: PBMCs.

In DNA, the CDR3 is TGTGCCAGCAGCCGCTCCGGTGGGGCCAACGTCCTGACTTTC. Its translation is CASSRSGGANVLTF. This chain uses TRBV7-2 with TRBJ2-6; D not resolved. This CDR3 contains 14 residues. Trimming cost V 5 bases and J 3 bases, with 8 bases left between them. Germline CDR1 reads SGHTA; CDR2 reads FQGNSA.